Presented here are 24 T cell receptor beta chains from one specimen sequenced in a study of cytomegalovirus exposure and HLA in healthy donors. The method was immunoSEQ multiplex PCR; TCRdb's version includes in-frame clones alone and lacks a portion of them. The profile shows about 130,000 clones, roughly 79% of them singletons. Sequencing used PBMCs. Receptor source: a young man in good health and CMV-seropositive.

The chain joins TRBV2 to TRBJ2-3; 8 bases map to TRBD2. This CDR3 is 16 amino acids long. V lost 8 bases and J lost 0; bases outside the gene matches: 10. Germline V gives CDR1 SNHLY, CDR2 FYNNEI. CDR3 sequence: CASGGTSGGSTDTQYF. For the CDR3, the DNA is TGTGCCAGCGGTGGAACTAGCGGAGGGAGCACAGATACGCAGTATTTT.

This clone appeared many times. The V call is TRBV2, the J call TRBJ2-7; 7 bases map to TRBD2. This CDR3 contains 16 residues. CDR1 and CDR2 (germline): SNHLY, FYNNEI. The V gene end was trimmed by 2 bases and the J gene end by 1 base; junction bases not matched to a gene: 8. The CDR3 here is CASSESFLAVSYEQYF. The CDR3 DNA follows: TGTGCCAGCAGTGAAAGCTTCCTAGCGGTATCCTACGAGCAGTACTTC. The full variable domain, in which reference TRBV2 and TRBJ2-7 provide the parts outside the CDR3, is EPEVTQTPSHQVTQMGQEVILRCVPISNHLYFYWYRQILGQKVEFLVSFYNNEISEKSEIFDDQFSVERPDGSNFTLKIRSTKLEDSAMYFCASSESFLAVSYEQYFGPGTRLTVT.

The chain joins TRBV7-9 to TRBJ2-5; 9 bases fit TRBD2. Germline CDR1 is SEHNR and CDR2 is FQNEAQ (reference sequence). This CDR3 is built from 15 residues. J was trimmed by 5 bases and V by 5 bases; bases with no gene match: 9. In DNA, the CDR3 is TGTGCCAGCAGCGCCGCGGGAGCGGGAGGTGAGACCCAGTACTTC. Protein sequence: CASSAAGAGGETQYF. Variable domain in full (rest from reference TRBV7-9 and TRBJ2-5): DTGVSQNPRHKITKRGQNVTFRCDPISEHNRLYWYRQTLGQGPEFLTYFQNEAQLEKSRLLSDRFSAERPKGSFSTLEIQRTEQGDSAMYLCASSAAGAGGETQYFGPGTRLLVL.

In DNA, the CDR3 is TGTGCCAGTAGTATATCCCGGGGAACCCAGTACTTC. Its translation is CASSISRGTQYF. The chain joins TRBV19 to TRBJ2-5, with D maybe TRBD2 (5 bases). Germline lookup yields CDR1 LNHDA and CDR2 SQIVND (reference sequence). V lost 2 bases and J lost 8, with 9 bases in between. This CDR3 is 12 amino acids long.

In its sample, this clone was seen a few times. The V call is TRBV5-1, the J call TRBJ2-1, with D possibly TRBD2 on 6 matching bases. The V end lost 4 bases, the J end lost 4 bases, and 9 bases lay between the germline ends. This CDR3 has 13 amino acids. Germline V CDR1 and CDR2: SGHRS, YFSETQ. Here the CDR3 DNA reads TGCGCCAGCAGCAGGGACTCGTACAATGAGCAGTTCTTC. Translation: CASSRDSYNEQFF.

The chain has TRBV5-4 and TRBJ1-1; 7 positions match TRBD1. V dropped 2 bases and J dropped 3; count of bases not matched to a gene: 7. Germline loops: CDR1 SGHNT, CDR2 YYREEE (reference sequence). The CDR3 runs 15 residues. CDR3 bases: TGTGCCAGCAGCTTTCCAGGACAGGATTACACTGAAGCTTTCTTT. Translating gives CASSFPGQDYTEAFF.

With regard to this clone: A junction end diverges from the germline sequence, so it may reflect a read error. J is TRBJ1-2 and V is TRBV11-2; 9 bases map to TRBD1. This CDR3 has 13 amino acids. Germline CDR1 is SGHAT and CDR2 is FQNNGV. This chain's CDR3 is CASRTGTGWALAF. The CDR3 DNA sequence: TGTGCCAGCAGAACCGGGACAGGGTGGGCATTGGCGTTC.

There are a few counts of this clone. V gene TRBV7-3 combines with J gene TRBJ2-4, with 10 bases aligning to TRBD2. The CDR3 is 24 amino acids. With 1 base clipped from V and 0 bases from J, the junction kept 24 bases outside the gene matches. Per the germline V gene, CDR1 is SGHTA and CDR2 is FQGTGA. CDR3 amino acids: CASSLRSGGTSGRVGEGAKNIQYF. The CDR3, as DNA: TGTGCCAGCAGCTTAAGGTCAGGGGGCACCAGCGGGAGGGTTGGGGAAGGAGCCAAAAACATTCAGTACTTC.

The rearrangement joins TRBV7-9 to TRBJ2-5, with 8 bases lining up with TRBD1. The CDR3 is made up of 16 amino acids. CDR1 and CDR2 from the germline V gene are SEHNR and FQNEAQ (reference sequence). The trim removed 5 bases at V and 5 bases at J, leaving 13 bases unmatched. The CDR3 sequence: CASSPQRTGSSETQYF. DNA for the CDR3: TGTGCCAGCAGCCCTCAACGGACAGGGAGTTCGGAGACCCAGTACTTC.

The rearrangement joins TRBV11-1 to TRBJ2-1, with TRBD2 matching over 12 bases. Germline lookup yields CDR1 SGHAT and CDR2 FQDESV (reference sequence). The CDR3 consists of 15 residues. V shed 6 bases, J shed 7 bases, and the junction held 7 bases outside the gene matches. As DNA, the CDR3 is TGTGCCAGCAGGCCACTAGCGGGAGGCGGAAATGAGCAGTTCTTC. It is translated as CASRPLAGGGNEQFF.

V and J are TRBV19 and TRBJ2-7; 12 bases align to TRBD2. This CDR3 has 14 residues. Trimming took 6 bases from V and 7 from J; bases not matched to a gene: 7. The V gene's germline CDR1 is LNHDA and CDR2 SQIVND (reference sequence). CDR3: CASSPLAGGREQYF. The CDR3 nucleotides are TGTGCCAGTAGCCCTCTAGCGGGGGGGCGTGAGCAGTACTTC.

This CDR3 is CASSVETGDTGELFF. In DNA form, the CDR3 reads TGTGCCAGCAGTGTTGAGACAGGGGACACCGGGGAGCTGTTTTTT. The gene calls are TRBV6-4 and TRBJ2-2; the match to TRBD1 covers 8 bases. The CDR3 runs to 15 residues. Germline CDR1 MRHNA, CDR2 SNTAGT. V shed 4 bases and J 3 bases; nucleotides not matched to a gene: 4.

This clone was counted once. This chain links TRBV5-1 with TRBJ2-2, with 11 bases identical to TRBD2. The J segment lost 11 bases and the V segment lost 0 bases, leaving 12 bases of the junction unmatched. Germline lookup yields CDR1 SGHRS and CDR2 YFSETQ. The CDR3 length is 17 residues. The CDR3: CASSLAPGLAAPAELFF. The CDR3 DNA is TGCGCCAGCAGCTTGGCCCCGGGACTAGCGGCCCCTGCAGAGCTGTTTTTT.

DNA of the CDR3: TGTGCCAGCAGCTTATGGACAGGGAGGAGCGAGCAGTACTTC. Encoded protein: CASSLWTGRSEQYF. The genes are TRBV11-3 and TRBJ2-7; TRBD1 matches 8 bases. Trimming at V came to 2 bases and at J to 6 bases, leaving 6 bases not matched to a gene. The CDR3 extends over 14 amino acids. The germline V gene has CDR1 SGHNT and CDR2 YENEEA.

CDR3 protein: CASSEGTEYEQYF. The CDR3 DNA sequence: TGTGCCAGCAGTGAGGGGACAGAATACGAGCAGTACTTC. The chain couples TRBV2 to TRBJ2-7; 7 nucleotides match TRBD1. From germline, CDR1 is SNHLY and CDR2 FYNNEI. V lost 3 bases to trimming and J lost 4 bases; unmatched junction nucleotides: 3. The CDR3 extends over 13 amino acids.

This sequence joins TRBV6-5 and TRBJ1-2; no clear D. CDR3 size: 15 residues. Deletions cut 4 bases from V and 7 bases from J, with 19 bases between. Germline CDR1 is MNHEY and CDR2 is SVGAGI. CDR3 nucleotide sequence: TGTGCCAGCAGTTTGAGGGAGGGAATAGGTGGTGGCTACACCTTC. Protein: CASSLREGIGGGYTF.

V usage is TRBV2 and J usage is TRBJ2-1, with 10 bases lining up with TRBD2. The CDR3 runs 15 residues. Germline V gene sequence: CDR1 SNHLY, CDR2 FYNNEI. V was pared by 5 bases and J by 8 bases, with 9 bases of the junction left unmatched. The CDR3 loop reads CASSFSSGGADEQFF. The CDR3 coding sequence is TGTGCCAGCAGTTTTTCTAGCGGGGGCGCGGATGAGCAGTTCTTC.

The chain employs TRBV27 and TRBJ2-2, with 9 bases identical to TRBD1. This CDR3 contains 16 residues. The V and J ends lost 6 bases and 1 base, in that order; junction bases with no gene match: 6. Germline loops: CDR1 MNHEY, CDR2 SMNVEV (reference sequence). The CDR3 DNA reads TGTGCCAGCAGGGCACAGGGGGCGGGGAACACCGGGGAGCTGTTTTTT. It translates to CASRAQGAGNTGELFF.

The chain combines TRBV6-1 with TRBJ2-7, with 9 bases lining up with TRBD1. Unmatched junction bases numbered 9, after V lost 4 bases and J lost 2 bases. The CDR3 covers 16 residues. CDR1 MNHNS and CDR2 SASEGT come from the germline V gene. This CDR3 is CASSGPGTGTTYEQYF. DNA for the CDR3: TGTGCCAGCAGTGGCCCCGGGACAGGGACCACCTACGAGCAGTACTTC.

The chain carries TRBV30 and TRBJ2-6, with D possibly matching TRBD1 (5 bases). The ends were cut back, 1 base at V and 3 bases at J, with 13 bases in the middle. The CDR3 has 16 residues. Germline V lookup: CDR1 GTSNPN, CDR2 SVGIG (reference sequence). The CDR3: CAWSGKGANGANVLTF. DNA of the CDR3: TGTGCCTGGAGTGGGAAAGGGGCTAATGGGGCCAACGTCCTGACTTTC.

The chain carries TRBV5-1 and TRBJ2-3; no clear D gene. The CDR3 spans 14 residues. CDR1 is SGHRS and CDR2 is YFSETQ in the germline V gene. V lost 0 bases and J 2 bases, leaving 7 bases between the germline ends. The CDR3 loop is CASSLGDITDTQYF. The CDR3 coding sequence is TGCGCCAGCAGCTTGGGAGACATCACAGATACGCAGTATTTT. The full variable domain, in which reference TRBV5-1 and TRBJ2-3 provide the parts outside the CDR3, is KAGVTQTPRYLIKTRGQQVTLSCSPISGHRSVSWYQQTPGQGLQFLFEYFSETQRNKGNFPGRFSGRQFSNSRSEMNVSTLELGDSALYLCASSLGDITDTQYFGPGTRLTVL.

DNA for the CDR3: TGTGCCACCAGCAGAGAAAGGACAGGGGGCGCTTACGAGCAGTACTTC. It is translated as CATSRERTGGAYEQYF. This sequence joins TRBV15 and TRBJ2-7; 11 bases agree with TRBD1. The germline V gene has CDR1 LNHNV and CDR2 YYDKDF (reference sequence). The V gene end was trimmed by 0 bases and the J gene end by 4 bases; junction bases not matched to a gene: 5. The CDR3 covers 16 residues.

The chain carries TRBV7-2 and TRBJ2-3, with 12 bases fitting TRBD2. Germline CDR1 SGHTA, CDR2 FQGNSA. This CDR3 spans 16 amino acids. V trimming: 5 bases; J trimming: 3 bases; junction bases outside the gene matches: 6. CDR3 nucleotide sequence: TGTGCCAGCAGCCTCCGGACTAGCGGGAAAACAGATACGCAGTATTTT. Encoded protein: CASSLRTSGKTDTQYF.

The CDR3 loop is CASSLSRGGTDTQYF. In nucleotides, the CDR3 is TGTGCCAGCAGCTTATCTCGGGGGGGTACAGATACGCAGTATTTT. V is TRBV7-3 and J is TRBJ2-3, with TRBD2 matching over 8 bases. Germline loops: CDR1 SGHTA, CDR2 FQGTGA. The CDR3 extends over 15 amino acids. The V segment lost 2 bases and the J segment 3 bases; nucleotides outside the gene matches: 4. Full variable domain (remainder filled in from reference TRBV7-3 and TRBJ2-3): GAGVSQTPSNKVTEKGKYVELRCDPISGHTALYWYRQSLGQGPEFLIYFQGTGAADDSGLPNDRFFAVRPEGSVSTLKIQRTERGDSAVYLCASSLSRGGTDTQYFGPGTRLTVL.